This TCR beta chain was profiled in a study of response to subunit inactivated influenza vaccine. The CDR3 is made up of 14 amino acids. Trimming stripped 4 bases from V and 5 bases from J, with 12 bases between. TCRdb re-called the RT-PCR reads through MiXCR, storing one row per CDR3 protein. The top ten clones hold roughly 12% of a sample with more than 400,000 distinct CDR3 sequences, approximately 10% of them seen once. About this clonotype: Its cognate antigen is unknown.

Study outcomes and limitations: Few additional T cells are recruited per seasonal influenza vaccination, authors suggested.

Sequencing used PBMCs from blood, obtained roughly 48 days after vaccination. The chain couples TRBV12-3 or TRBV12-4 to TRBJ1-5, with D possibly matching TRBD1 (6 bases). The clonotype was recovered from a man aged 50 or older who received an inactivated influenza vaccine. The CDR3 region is CASSSPEGDQPQHF. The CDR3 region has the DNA TGTGCCAGCAGTTCCCCGGAGGGGGATCAGCCCCAGCATTTT.